Here is one TCR beta chain with its context. Its antigen is undetermined. The CDR3 length is 15 residues. Germline CDR1 reads LNHDA; CDR2 reads SQIVND (reference sequence). The junction had 9 bases not matched to a gene; V was cut back by 4 bases and J by 5 bases. The data are from a study of monozygotic twins with cystic fibrosis. Study-wide results and caveats: Shared CDR3 numbers were not associated with age, concordance or severity.

The table came from immunoSEQ multiplex PCR; TCRdb's copy has only in-frame clones and leaves some out. The profile shows some 32,000 clones, roughly 90% of them singletons. The receptor was isolated from a girl aged 2-10 years with cystic fibrosis. Sequencing input: blood. The V gene is TRBV19, the J gene TRBJ2-5; 8 nucleotides match TRBD2. The CDR3 reads CASSTSGGVGETQYF. The CDR3 DNA sequence: TGTGCCAGTAGTACGTCGGGGGGGGTAGGGGAGACCCAGTACTTC.